This is a list of T cell receptor beta chains from one sample in a study of T-cell reconstitution after alpha-beta-depleted transplantation in children. TCRdb ran MiXCR on the PCR reads and lists one entry per CDR3 protein. This table holds 500,000 to 600,000 distinct CDR3 sequences, approximately 29% found once. This sample comprised PBMCs from the stem cell graft donor, obtained from the stem cell graft. Every receptor here comes from a human donor who donated a stem cell graft to a child with aplastic anemia. CDR3s include the opening cysteine and the closing phenylalanine or tryptophan. The D gene is left open where the match is weak. Some rows have no size entry. The others give once, few or many, or a class for an expanded clone.

V: TRBV29-1
J: TRBJ1-1
size: few
length: 13
D: TRBD1
DNA: TGCAGCGCCGGACAGGGTATGGGCACTGAAGCTTTCTTT
CDR3: CSAGQGMGTEAFF

V: TRBV20-1
J: TRBJ1-1
size: -
length: 16
D: TRBD1
DNA: TGCAGTGCGCCCCCCCCCAGGGGGGGTTGGGACACTGAAGCTTTCTTT
CDR3: CSAPPPRGGWDTEAFF

V: TRBV11-2
J: TRBJ2-1
size: -
length: 18
D: TRBD2
DNA: TGTGCCAGCAGCTACCAGGGGTCTAGCGGGAGCTTCTACAATGAGCAGTTCTTC
CDR3: CASSYQGSSGSFYNEQFF

V: TRBV28
J: TRBJ2-7
size: -
length: 14
D: TRBD1
DNA: TGTGCCAGCAGTCTAGGGACAGGGACAAGGGAGCAGTACTTC
CDR3: CASSLGTGTREQYF

V: TRBV20-1
J: TRBJ2-3
size: -
length: 11
D: TRBD2
DNA: TGCAGTGCTCCACTAGCGGTGAGGCAGTATTTT
CDR3: CSAPLAVRQYF

V: TRBV2
J: TRBJ2-1
size: few
length: 13
D: -
DNA: TGTGCCAGCAGTGAAGGCGGTCCAAATGAGCAGTTCTTC
CDR3: CASSEGGPNEQFF

V: TRBV28
J: TRBJ2-5
size: -
length: 15
D: TRBD1
DNA: TGTGCCAGCAGCACTAACAGGGGCATTGGAGAGACCCAGTACTTC
CDR3: CASSTNRGIGETQYF

V: TRBV12-5
J: TRBJ2-2
size: -
length: 14
D: TRBD1
DNA: TGTGCTAGTGGAGGGCAGGGGGCGACCGGGGAGCTGTTTTTT
CDR3: CASGGQGATGELFF

V: TRBV29-1
J: TRBJ2-1
size: few
length: 14
D: TRBD2
DNA: TGCAGCGTTGAAGGGGGGGGTTCCTACAATGAGCAGTTCTTC
CDR3: CSVEGGGSYNEQFF

V: TRBV6-5
J: TRBJ1-1
size: many
length: 13
D: -
DNA: TGTGCCAGCAGCATAACAGGGAGAACTGAAGCTTTCTTT
CDR3: CASSITGRTEAFF

V: TRBV12-3/TRBV12-4
J: TRBJ2-4
size: -
length: 15
D: -
DNA: TGTGCCAGCAGTTTCGTAGGGCTAGCCAAAAACATTCAGTACTTC
CDR3: CASSFVGLAKNIQYF

V: TRBV5-1
J: TRBJ1-1
size: -
length: 14
D: TRBD1
DNA: TGCGCCAGCAGCCACAGGGGGGAAGGAACTGAAGCTTTCTTT
CDR3: CASSHRGEGTEAFF

V: TRBV29-1
J: TRBJ2-5
size: -
length: 14
D: -
DNA: TGCAGCGTTGATGGCGGGACTTACCAAGAGACCCAGTACTTC
CDR3: CSVDGGTYQETQYF

V: TRBV5-1
J: TRBJ2-2
size: -
length: 14
D: -
DNA: TGCGCCAGCAGCGGCGGCACGAACACCGGGGAGCTGTTTTTT
CDR3: CASSGGTNTGELFF

V: TRBV7-9
J: TRBJ1-1
size: -
length: 14
D: -
DNA: TGTGCCAGCAGCACCTCCTGGGGGAACACTGAAGCTTTCTTT
CDR3: CASSTSWGNTEAFF

V: TRBV7-2
J: TRBJ1-3
size: -
length: 13
D: -
DNA: TGTGCCAGCAGCCTAGGACTTGGAAACACCATATATTTT
CDR3: CASSLGLGNTIYF

V: TRBV20-1
J: TRBJ2-5
size: few
length: 14
D: TRBD1
DNA: TGCAGTGCTGTGTCAGGGGGCTTGGGAGAGACCCAGTACTTC
CDR3: CSAVSGGLGETQYF

V: TRBV20-1
J: TRBJ1-5
size: few
length: 12
D: -
DNA: TGCAGTGCTAGGAGCCCCCAATCGGCCCAGCATTTT
CDR3: CSARSPQSAQHF

V: TRBV9
J: TRBJ2-2
size: few
length: 15
D: TRBD1
DNA: TGTGCCAGCAGCGCGGGACAGGTGAACACCGGGGAGCTGTTTTTT
CDR3: CASSAGQVNTGELFF

V: TRBV5-1
J: TRBJ2-1
size: -
length: 17
D: -
DNA: TGCGCCAGCAGCTTGCCTCTCGGGACCCCGATCTACAATGAGCAGTTCTTC
CDR3: CASSLPLGTPIYNEQFF

V: TRBV5-1
J: TRBJ2-7
size: few
length: 13
D: -
DNA: TGCGCCAGCAGCAAGGACAGGGAGGGCGAGCAGTACTTC
CDR3: CASSKDREGEQYF

V: TRBV20-1
J: TRBJ1-3
size: few
length: 14
D: -
DNA: TGCAGTGCTAGAGAGAAACAGGGAGTAGACACCATATATTTT
CDR3: CSAREKQGVDTIYF

V: TRBV7-9
J: TRBJ1-5
size: -
length: 14
D: -
DNA: TGTGCCAGCAGCGCGAGGACCGGCAATCAGCCCCAGCATTTT
CDR3: CASSARTGNQPQHF

V: TRBV7-2
J: TRBJ1-2
size: -
length: 14
D: -
DNA: TGTGCCAGCAGCTCGCGAAGACAGGTGTCGGGCTACACCTTC
CDR3: CASSSRRQVSGYTF

V: TRBV29-1
J: TRBJ2-3
size: few
length: 14
D: TRBD1
DNA: TGCAGCGCACGACAGGGGCTTGACGCGGATACGCAGTATTTT
CDR3: CSARQGLDADTQYF

V: TRBV12-3/TRBV12-4
J: TRBJ2-3
size: -
length: 18
D: TRBD1
DNA: TGTGCCAGCAGTCCGCTCCACTCCGGGACAGGGGGCGCAGATACGCAGTATTTT
CDR3: CASSPLHSGTGGADTQYF

V: TRBV27
J: TRBJ2-5
size: -
length: 16
D: -
DNA: TGTGCCAGCAGCCGACTCTTGTCGGGGAGAAGAGAGACCCAGTACTTC
CDR3: CASSRLLSGRRETQYF

V: TRBV30
J: TRBJ2-7
size: few
length: 12
D: TRBD1
DNA: TGTGCCTGGAGTGGACAGGGCTACGAGCAGTACTTC
CDR3: CAWSGQGYEQYF

V: TRBV29-1
J: TRBJ2-3
size: few
length: 16
D: -
DNA: TGCAGCGTTGAAAGGGCTGGTTTTAAGTTAACAGATACGCAGTATTTT
CDR3: CSVERAGFKLTDTQYF

V: TRBV7-9
J: TRBJ2-1
size: few
length: 14
D: -
DNA: TGTGCCAGCAGCTTAGGATCTAACTACAATGAGCAGTTCTTC
CDR3: CASSLGSNYNEQFF

V: TRBV25-1
J: TRBJ2-1
size: -
length: 14
D: -
DNA: TGTGCCAGCCAGGGGCTAGGGTCCCCCAATGAGCAGTTCTTC
CDR3: CASQGLGSPNEQFF

V: TRBV18
J: TRBJ1-2
size: -
length: 13
D: TRBD1
DNA: TGTGCCAGCTCGCTGGACAGGGCCTATGGCTACACCTTC
CDR3: CASSLDRAYGYTF

V: TRBV5-1
J: TRBJ2-2
size: few
length: 15
D: -
DNA: TGCGCCAGCAGCAGGGATAGCCCGAACACCGGGGAGCTGTTTTTT
CDR3: CASSRDSPNTGELFF

V: TRBV4-3
J: TRBJ2-7
size: few
length: 16
D: TRBD1
DNA: TGCGCCAGCAGCCAAGATTCCGGGACAGGATCTCACGAGCAGTACTTC
CDR3: CASSQDSGTGSHEQYF

V: TRBV10-3
J: TRBJ2-1
size: few
length: 12
D: -
DNA: TGTGCCATCAGTGAGTCCCAGGATGAGCAGTTCTTC
CDR3: CAISESQDEQFF

V: TRBV19
J: TRBJ2-1
size: -
length: 14
D: -
DNA: TGTGCCAGTAGTATATGGCGGGAATACAATGAGCAGTTCTTC
CDR3: CASSIWREYNEQFF

V: TRBV19
J: TRBJ1-1
size: -
length: 16
D: TRBD1
DNA: TGTGCCAGTAGAGGGTGGGACAGGGAGCCGAACACTGAAGCTTTCTTT
CDR3: CASRGWDREPNTEAFF

V: TRBV12-3/TRBV12-4
J: TRBJ2-1
size: -
length: 15
D: TRBD2
DNA: TGTGCCAGCAGGCGACTAGCGGGGGTGAACAATGAGCAGTTCTTC
CDR3: CASRRLAGVNNEQFF

V: TRBV6-1
J: TRBJ2-6
size: many
length: 15
D: -
DNA: TGTGCCAGCAGCCCCGGAGGGTCTGGGGCCAACGTCCTGACTTTC
CDR3: CASSPGGSGANVLTF

V: TRBV20-1
J: TRBJ2-1
size: -
length: 14
D: -
DNA: TGCAGTGCGCCCAAGGGGCGCGGTTACAATGAGCAGTTCTTC
CDR3: CSAPKGRGYNEQFF

V: TRBV12-3/TRBV12-4
J: TRBJ2-4
size: -
length: 14
D: -
DNA: TGTGCCAGCAGTCCTTGGACAGACTCAAACATTCAGTACTTC
CDR3: CASSPWTDSNIQYF

V: TRBV15
J: TRBJ2-2
size: few
length: 15
D: -
DNA: TGTGCCACCAGCAGAGATTTGGGAGGCACCGGGGAGCTGTTTTTT
CDR3: CATSRDLGGTGELFF

V: TRBV7-2
J: TRBJ2-3
size: few
length: 14
D: -
DNA: TGTGCCAGCAGCCCTGGCGGACTCACAGATACGCAGTATTTT
CDR3: CASSPGGLTDTQYF

V: TRBV13
J: TRBJ2-2
size: few
length: 15
D: -
DNA: TGTGCCTCGGCCACGCAAGGGCCTTACACCGGGGAGCTGTTTTTT
CDR3: CASATQGPYTGELFF

V: TRBV2
J: TRBJ1-4
size: -
length: 12
D: -
DNA: TGTGCCAGCAGTGAAGAGGCTCGAAAACTGTTTTTT
CDR3: CASSEEARKLFF

V: TRBV10-3
J: TRBJ2-5
size: -
length: 15
D: -
DNA: TGTGCCATCAGTGAGTCGAAACCCGGGGAAGAGACCCAGTACTTC
CDR3: CAISESKPGEETQYF

V: TRBV12-3/TRBV12-4
J: TRBJ2-5
size: -
length: 15
D: -
DNA: TGTGCCAGCAGTTTTACGGGACTGTCCAACGAGACCCAGTACTTC
CDR3: CASSFTGLSNETQYF

V: TRBV25-1
J: TRBJ2-1
size: -
length: 12
D: -
DNA: TGTGCCACGGACCGCTCCTACAATGAGCAGTTCTTC
CDR3: CATDRSYNEQFF

V: TRBV5-1
J: TRBJ2-1
size: -
length: 13
D: TRBD2
DNA: TGCGCCAGCAGCAGACTAGCGGGCAATGAGCAGTTCTTC
CDR3: CASSRLAGNEQFF

V: TRBV4-3
J: TRBJ1-1
size: -
length: 15
D: -
DNA: TGCGCCAGCAGCCAAGATGGGGCGGGTAACACTGAAGCTTTCTTT
CDR3: CASSQDGAGNTEAFF

V: TRBV4-2
J: TRBJ2-5
size: few
length: 13
D: -
DNA: TGTGCCAGCAGCCAAGATGGATGGGAGACCCAGTACTTC
CDR3: CASSQDGWETQYF

V: TRBV20-1
J: TRBJ1-2
size: few
length: 15
D: -
DNA: TGCAGTGCTAGAGATCGAGGACTGGCCGGGAATGGCTACACCTTC
CDR3: CSARDRGLAGNGYTF

V: TRBV28
J: TRBJ2-7
size: -
length: 15
D: -
DNA: TGTGCCAGCAGTTTTCACCAGGGTCGCTCCTACGAGCAGTACTTC
CDR3: CASSFHQGRSYEQYF

V: TRBV6-5
J: TRBJ1-5
size: -
length: 17
D: TRBD1
DNA: TGTGCCAGCAGTTACCCCCAGGGACAGGGGGCCAATCAGCCCCAGCATTTT
CDR3: CASSYPQGQGANQPQHF

V: TRBV10-2
J: TRBJ2-7
size: -
length: 13
D: -
DNA: TGCGCCAGCAGTGAGTCGACGTCCTACGAGCAGTACTTC
CDR3: CASSESTSYEQYF